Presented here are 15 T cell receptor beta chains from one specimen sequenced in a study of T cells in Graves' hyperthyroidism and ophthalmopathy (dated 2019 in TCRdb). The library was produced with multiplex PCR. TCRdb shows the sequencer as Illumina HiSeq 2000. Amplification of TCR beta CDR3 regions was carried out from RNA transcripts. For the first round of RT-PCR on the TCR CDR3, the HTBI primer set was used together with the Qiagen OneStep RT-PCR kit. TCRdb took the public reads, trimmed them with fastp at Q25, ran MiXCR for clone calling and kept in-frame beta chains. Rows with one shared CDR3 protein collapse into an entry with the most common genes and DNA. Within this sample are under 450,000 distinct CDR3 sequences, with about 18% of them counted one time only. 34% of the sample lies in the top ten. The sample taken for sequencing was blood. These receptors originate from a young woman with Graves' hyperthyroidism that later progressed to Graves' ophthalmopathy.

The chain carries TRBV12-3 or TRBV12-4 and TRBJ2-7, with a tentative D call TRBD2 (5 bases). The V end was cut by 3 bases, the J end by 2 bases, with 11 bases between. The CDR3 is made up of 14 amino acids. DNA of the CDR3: TGTGCCAGCAGTTTTGGGGAGAATACCTACGAGCAGTACTTC. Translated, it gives CASSFGENTYEQYF.

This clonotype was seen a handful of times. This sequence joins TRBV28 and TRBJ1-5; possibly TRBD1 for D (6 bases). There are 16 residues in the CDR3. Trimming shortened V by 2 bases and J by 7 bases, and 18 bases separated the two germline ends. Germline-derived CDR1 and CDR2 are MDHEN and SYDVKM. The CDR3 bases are TGTGCCAGCAGTTTACCCCCGGGGGCTGGGGAACAGCCCCAGCATTTT. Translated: CASSLPPGAGEQPQHF.

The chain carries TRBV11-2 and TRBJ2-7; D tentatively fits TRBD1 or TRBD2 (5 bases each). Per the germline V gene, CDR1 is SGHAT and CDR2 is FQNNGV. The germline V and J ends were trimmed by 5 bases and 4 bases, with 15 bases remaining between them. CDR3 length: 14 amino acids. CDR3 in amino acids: CASSTGTGLYEQYV. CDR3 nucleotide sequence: TGTGCCAGCAGCACCGGGACGGGGCTTTACGAGCAGTACGTC.

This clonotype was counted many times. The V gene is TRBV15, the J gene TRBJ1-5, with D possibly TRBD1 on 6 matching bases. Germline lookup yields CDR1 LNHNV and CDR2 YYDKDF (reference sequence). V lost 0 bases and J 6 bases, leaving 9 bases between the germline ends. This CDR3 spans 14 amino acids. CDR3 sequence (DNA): TGTGCCACCAGCAGAGACAGGGGAACTCAGCCCCAGCATTTT. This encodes CATSRDRGTQPQHF.

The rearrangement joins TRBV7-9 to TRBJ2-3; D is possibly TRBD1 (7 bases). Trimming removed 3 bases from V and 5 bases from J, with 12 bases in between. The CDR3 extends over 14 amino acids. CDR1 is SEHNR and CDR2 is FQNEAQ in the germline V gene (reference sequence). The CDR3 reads CASSFSGGRDTQYF. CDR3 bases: TGTGCCAGCAGCTTTTCAGGGGGGCGAGATACGCAGTATTTT.

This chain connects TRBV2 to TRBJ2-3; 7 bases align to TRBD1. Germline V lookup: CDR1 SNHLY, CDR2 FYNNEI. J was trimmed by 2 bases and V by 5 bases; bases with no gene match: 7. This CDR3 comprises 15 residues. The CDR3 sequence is CASSSSGTDTDTQYF. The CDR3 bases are TGTGCCAGCAGTAGTTCCGGGACAGACACAGATACGCAGTATTTT.

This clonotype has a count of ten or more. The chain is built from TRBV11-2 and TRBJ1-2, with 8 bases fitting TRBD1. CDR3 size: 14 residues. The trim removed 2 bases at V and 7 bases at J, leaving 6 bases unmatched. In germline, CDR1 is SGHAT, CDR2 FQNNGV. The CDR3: CASSLYETGVGYTF. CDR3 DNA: TGTGCCAGCAGCTTATATGAGACAGGGGTTGGCTACACCTTC.

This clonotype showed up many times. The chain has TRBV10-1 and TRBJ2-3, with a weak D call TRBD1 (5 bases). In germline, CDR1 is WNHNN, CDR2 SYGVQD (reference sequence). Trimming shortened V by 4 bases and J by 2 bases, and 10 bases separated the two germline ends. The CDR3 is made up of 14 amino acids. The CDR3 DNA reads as TGCGCCAGCAGTGCCCAGGGATCCACAGATACGCAGTATTTT. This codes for CASSAQGSTDTQYF.

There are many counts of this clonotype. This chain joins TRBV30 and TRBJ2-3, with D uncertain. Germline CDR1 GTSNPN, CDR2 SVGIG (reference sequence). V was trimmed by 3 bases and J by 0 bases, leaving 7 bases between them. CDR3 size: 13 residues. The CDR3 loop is CAWSPSSTDTQYF. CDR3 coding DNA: TGTGCCTGGAGCCCTTCTAGCACAGATACGCAGTATTTT.

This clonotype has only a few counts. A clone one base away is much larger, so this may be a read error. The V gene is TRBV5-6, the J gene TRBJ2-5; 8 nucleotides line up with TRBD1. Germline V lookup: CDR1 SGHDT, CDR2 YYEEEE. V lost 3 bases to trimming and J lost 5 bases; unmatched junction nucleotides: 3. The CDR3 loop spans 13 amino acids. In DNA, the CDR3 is TGTGCCAGCAGCTGGACAGGGTCGGAGACCCAGTACTTC. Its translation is CASSWTGSETQYF. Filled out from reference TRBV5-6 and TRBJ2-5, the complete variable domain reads DAGVTQSPTHLIKTRGQQVTLRCSPKSGHDTVSWYQQALGQGPQFIFQYYEEEERQRGNFPDRFSGHQFPNYSSELNVNALLLGDSALYLCASSWTGSETQYFGPGTRLLVL.

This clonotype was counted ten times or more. For the CDR3, the DNA is TGTGCCAGCAGTTTAAGTTTGGCAGGGAGTGAGCAGTTCTTC. This encodes CASSLSLAGSEQFF. The chain carries TRBV28 and TRBJ2-1; D is perhaps TRBD1 or TRBD2 (5 bases each). From germline, CDR1 is MDHEN and CDR2 SYDVKM. The CDR3 consists of 14 residues. With 2 bases removed from V and 9 bases from J, the gap between germline ends came to 14 bases.

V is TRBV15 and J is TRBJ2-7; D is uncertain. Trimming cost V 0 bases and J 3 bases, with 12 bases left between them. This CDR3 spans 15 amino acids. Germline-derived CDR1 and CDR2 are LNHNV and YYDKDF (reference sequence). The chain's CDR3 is CATSRDKGSGYEQYF. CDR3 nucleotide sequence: TGTGCCACCAGCAGAGATAAAGGCTCTGGCTACGAGCAGTACTTC.

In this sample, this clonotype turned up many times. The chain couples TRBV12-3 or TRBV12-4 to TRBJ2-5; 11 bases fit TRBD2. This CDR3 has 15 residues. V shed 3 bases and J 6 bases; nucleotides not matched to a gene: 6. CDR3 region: CASSFSGRAVKTQYF. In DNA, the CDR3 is TGTGCCAGCAGTTTTAGCGGGAGGGCCGTGAAGACCCAGTACTTC.

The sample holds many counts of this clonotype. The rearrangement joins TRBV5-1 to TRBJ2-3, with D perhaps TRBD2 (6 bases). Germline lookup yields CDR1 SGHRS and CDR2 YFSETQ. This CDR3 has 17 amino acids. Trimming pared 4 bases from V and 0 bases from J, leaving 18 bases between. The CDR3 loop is CASSRGFSGASTDTQYF. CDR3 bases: TGCGCCAGCAGCCGAGGGTTTAGCGGAGCTAGCACAGATACGCAGTATTTT.

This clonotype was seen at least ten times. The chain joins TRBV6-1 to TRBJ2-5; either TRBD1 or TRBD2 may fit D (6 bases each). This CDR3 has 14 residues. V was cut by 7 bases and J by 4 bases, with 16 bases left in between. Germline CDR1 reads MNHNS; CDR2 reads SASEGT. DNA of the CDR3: TGTGCCAGCACAACGGGGGCGATGGGAGAGACCCAGTACTTC. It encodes CASTTGAMGETQYF.